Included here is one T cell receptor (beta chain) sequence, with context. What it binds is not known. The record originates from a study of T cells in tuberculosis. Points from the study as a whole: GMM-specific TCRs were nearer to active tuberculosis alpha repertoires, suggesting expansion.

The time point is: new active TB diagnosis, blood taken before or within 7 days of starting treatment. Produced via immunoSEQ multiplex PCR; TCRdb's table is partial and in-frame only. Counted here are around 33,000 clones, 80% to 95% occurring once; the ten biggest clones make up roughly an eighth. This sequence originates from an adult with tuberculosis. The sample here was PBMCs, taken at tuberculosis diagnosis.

This CDR3 reads CASSSIRGNTIYF. Here the CDR3 DNA reads TGTGCCAGCAGTTCCATCAGGGGAAACACCATATATTTT. The rearrangement links TRBV6-5 to TRBJ1-3; D remains unclear. CDR1 is MNHEY, CDR2 SVGAGI, per germline. V dropped 4 bases and J dropped 4 bases, with 8 bases sitting between them. The CDR3 extends over 13 amino acids.